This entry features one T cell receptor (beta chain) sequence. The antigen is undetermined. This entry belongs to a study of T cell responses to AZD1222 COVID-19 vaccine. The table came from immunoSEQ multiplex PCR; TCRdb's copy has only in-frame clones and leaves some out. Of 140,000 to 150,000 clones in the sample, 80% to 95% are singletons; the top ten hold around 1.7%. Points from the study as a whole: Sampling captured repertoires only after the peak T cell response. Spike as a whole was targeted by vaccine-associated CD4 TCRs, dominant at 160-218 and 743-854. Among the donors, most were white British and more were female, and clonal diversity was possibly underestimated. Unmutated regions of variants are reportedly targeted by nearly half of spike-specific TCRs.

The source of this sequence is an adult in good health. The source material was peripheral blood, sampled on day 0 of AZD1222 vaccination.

Here the CDR3 DNA reads TGTGCCAGCAGTCCGGGACAGGGTAACGAGCAGTACTTC. Translation gives CASSPGQGNEQYF. J is TRBJ2-7 and V is TRBV12-3 or TRBV12-4; 9 bases align to TRBD1. The CDR3 loop spans 13 amino acids. With V trimmed by 5 bases and J by 5 bases, 4 bases remained unmatched.